This T cell receptor beta chain was captured in a study of identifying expanded T cells in peripheral blood. Study outcomes and limitations: Differentially abundant clones: roughly 1.2 between replicates, 16.4 at around 15 days, roughly 18 at four.

Assay used: immunoSEQ multiplex PCR; TCRdb lists only in-frame clones, some missing. This sample yields some 97,000 clones, of which over 70% are seen a single time; about 5.9% belongs to the top ten. As to this clone: What it recognizes is unknown.

Sequencing was carried out using blood. The source is a person between 18 and 75 years old in good health.

The CDR3 here is CASTPGPTGELFF. CDR3 DNA: TGTGCCAGCACCCCCGGGCCCACCGGGGAGCTGTTTTTT. The chain has TRBV4-2 and TRBJ2-2; D remains ambiguous. The germline V and J ends were trimmed by 7 bases and 4 bases, with 10 bases remaining between them. Germline CDR1 is LGHNA and CDR2 is YNFKEQ. The CDR3 runs to 13 residues.